This TCR beta chain was captured in a study of regulatory T cells in long-lasting Graves disease. Germline CDR1 reads MNHNS; CDR2 reads SASEGT. The germline V and J ends were trimmed by 7 bases and 6 bases, with 21 bases remaining between them. This CDR3 is built from 15 residues. This clonotype was detected a few times. Time point in this sample: persistent/refractory GD, antithyroid drugs over 5 years with positive TRAb. After RNA was extracted from PBMCs, the TCR library was made from it. iRepertoire HTBI primers and Arm-PCR of CDR3 regions built TCR beta libraries. MiXCR was run by TCRdb on the multiplex PCR reads, yielding one entry per CDR3 protein. This repertoire shows about 660,000 distinct CDR3 sequences, roughly 30% found once; its top ten account for around 42%.

This sequence joins TRBV6-1 and TRBJ1-2, with a possible D match to TRBD1 (6 bases). The material was peripheral blood mononuclear cells (PBMCs), obtained when the disease was refractory, from a patient treated with antithyroid drugs. This receptor was obtained from a female donor with Graves disease. CDR3 residues: CASTLSRGARNGYTF. CDR3 bases: TGTGCCAGCACCCTCTCGCGGGGGGCCCGCAATGGCTACACCTTC.